Following are 18 T cell receptor beta chains from one sample sequenced in a study of cytomegalovirus exposure and HLA in healthy donors. PCR employed 60 Vbeta and 13 Jbeta primers. The data were produced by immunoSEQ multiplex PCR, yet TCRdb's version contains in-frame clones alone and is incomplete. The sample records about 100,000 clones, about 81% being singletons. Sequenced: PBMCs. These TCRs come from a man aged 35-49 years in good health and CMV-seropositive.

V and J are TRBV5-1 and TRBJ1-3; 7 bases agree with TRBD1. This CDR3 is built from 16 residues. V trimming: 4 bases; J trimming: 4 bases; junction bases outside the gene matches: 11. Germline CDR1 reads SGHRS; CDR2 reads YFSETQ. This CDR3 reads CASSLSEGALGNTIYF. CDR3 coding DNA: TGCGCCAGCAGCCTATCAGAGGGGGCATTAGGAAACACCATATATTTT.

This clone was counted between two and nine times. The chain links TRBV11-1 to TRBJ2-7, with D tentatively TRBD1 (5 bases). The CDR3 has 14 residues. The V gene's germline CDR1 is SGHAT and CDR2 FQDESV (reference sequence). V was trimmed by 1 base and J by 3 bases, leaving 10 bases between them. CDR3 in DNA: TGTGCCAGCAGCTTAGGGACAAGATTCTACGAGCAGTACTTC. It encodes CASSLGTRFYEQYF.

This clone was detected only a few times. This rearrangement joins TRBV2 to TRBJ1-5, with TRBD1 as a possible D gene (6 bases). In germline, CDR1 is SNHLY, CDR2 FYNNEI. Trimming took off 5 bases at V and 5 bases at J, with 16 bases between the two ends. CDR3 length: 15 residues. The CDR3 sequence: CASSRDRQQDQPQHF. As DNA, the CDR3 is TGTGCCAGCAGTCGAGACAGGCAGCAGGATCAGCCCCAGCATTTT.

This chain uses TRBV7-9 with TRBJ1-1, with a tentative D call TRBD1 (5 bases). The CDR3 extends over 12 amino acids. CDR1 SEHNR and CDR2 FQNEAQ come from the germline V gene (reference sequence). V was trimmed by 7 bases and J by 10 bases, leaving 16 bases between them. The CDR3 sequence is CASTWGEAAAFF. The CDR3 nucleotides are TGTGCCAGCACCTGGGGGGAGGCGGCAGCTTTCTTT.

In its sample, this clone was seen a few times. The genes are TRBV27 and TRBJ2-7; a possible D gene is TRBD1 (6 bases). The V end lost 6 bases, the J end lost 3 bases, and 12 bases lay between the germline ends. Germline V gives CDR1 MNHEY, CDR2 SMNVEV (reference sequence). The CDR3 extends over 13 amino acids. In nucleotides, the CDR3 is TGTGCCAGCAGCTATGACAGGAACTACGAGCAGTACTTC. Protein sequence: CASSYDRNYEQYF.

To note about this clone: In the same sample, other DNA sequences code for this CDR3. The chain employs TRBV28 and TRBJ2-1, with D uncertain. V was clipped by 3 bases and J by 1 base, with 10 bases between them. The CDR3 length is 15 residues. CDR1 is MDHEN and CDR2 is SYDVKM in the germline V gene. The CDR3, as DNA: TGTGCCAGCAGTTTGGGCGCAGGATCCTACAATGAGCAGTTCTTC. It codes for CASSLGAGSYNEQFF.

The CDR3 DNA follows: TGTGCCAGTAACCCTGGGACAGGTCGCAATGAAAAACTGTTTTTT. Its protein is CASNPGTGRNEKLFF. The chain combines TRBV19 with TRBJ1-4, with 8 bases fitting TRBD1. The CDR3 has 15 residues. After removal of 7 bases from V and 5 bases from J, the junction contained 9 bases not matched to a gene. The V gene's germline CDR1 is LNHDA and CDR2 SQIVND (reference sequence).

The chain is built from TRBV4-1 and TRBJ1-5; a possible D gene is TRBD1 (5 bases). The V and J ends lost 8 bases and 8 bases respectively, with 16 bases between them. The CDR3 runs 13 residues. CDR1 MGHRA and CDR2 YSYEKL come from the germline V gene. CDR3 residues: CASGGEGREPQHF. In DNA form, the CDR3 reads TGCGCCAGCGGAGGGGAGGGCCGAGAGCCCCAGCATTTT.

The chain recombines TRBV18 with TRBJ2-7; D perhaps matches TRBD2 (6 bases). With 0 bases removed from V and 6 bases from J, the gap between germline ends came to 15 bases. CDR1 KGHSH and CDR2 LQKENI come from the germline V gene. The CDR3 totals 15 residues. The CDR3 nucleotides are TGTGCCAGCTCACCACCTCGCGGCCCCGGGGGCGAGCAGTACTTC. It specifies CASSPPRGPGGEQYF.

The chain uses TRBV11-2 and TRBJ2-3; possible D gene TRBD2, 5 bases. The CDR3 is 16 residues long. Trimming took 1 base from V and 0 from J, leaving 11 bases between them. Germline values: CDR1 SGHAT, CDR2 FQNNGV. Here the CDR3 DNA reads TGTGCCAGCAGCTTAGTATCGCGGGCGAGCACAGATACGCAGTATTTT. It is translated as CASSLVSRASTDTQYF.

The chain recombines TRBV7-6 with TRBJ1-4; D is perhaps TRBD1 (6 bases). CDR1 SGHVS and CDR2 FNYEAQ come from the germline V gene. V was pared by 6 bases and J by 0 bases, with 11 bases between. The CDR3 is made up of 15 amino acids. CDR3 DNA: TGTGCCAGCAGACGCGGGGGCTCAACTAATGAAAAACTGTTTTTT. Protein: CASRRGGSTNEKLFF. The full variable domain, its missing parts supplied by reference TRBV7-6 and TRBJ1-4, is GAGVSQSPRYKVTKRGQDVALRCDPISGHVSLYWYRQALGQGPEFLTYFNYEAQQDKSGLPNDRFSAERPEGSISTLTIQRTEQRDSAMYRCASRRGGSTNEKLFFGSGTQLSVL.

The chain is built from TRBV19 and TRBJ2-7; TRBD1 agrees at 10 bases. The CDR3 is made up of 14 amino acids. Germline V gene sequence: CDR1 LNHDA, CDR2 SQIVND (reference sequence). Germline trimming cut 3 bases from V and 2 bases from J; bases unmatched to any gene: 1. The CDR3 DNA reads as TGTGCCAGTAGTATTGGACAGGGGGCCTACGAGCAGTACTTC. It is translated as CASSIGQGAYEQYF.

V is TRBV25-1 and J is TRBJ1-4; perhaps TRBD1 as D (5 bases). The CDR3 covers 14 residues. Germline CDR1 reads MGHDK; CDR2 reads SYGVNS. V was trimmed by 5 bases and J by 5 bases, leaving 12 bases between them. The CDR3 loop is CASSPTGGNEKLFF. CDR3 nucleotide sequence: TGTGCCAGCAGTCCGACCGGGGGAAATGAAAAACTGTTTTTT. The whole variable domain, filled in from reference TRBV25-1 and TRBJ1-4, reads EADIYQTPRYLVIGTGKKITLECSQTMGHDKMYWYQQDPGMELHLIHYSYGVNSTEKGDLSSESTVSRIRTEHFPLTLESARPSHTSQYLCASSPTGGNEKLFFGSGTQLSVL.

This clone has just one count. V and J are TRBV2 and TRBJ2-5; 7 bases line up with TRBD1. The assigned J gene may be wrong: the sequence end matches TRBJ2-7 better. CDR1 SNHLY and CDR2 FYNNEI come from the germline V gene. The CDR3 is 13 residues long. Here the CDR3 reads CASSGDSPYEQYF. The CDR3 nucleotides read TGTGCCAGCAGTGGGGACAGTCCCTACGAGCAGTACTTC.

The rearrangement joins TRBV5-4 to TRBJ2-7; D might be TRBD2 (6 bases). Germline V gene lookup returns CDR1 SGHNT and CDR2 YYREEE (reference sequence). This CDR3 spans 12 amino acids. Trimming shortened V by 6 bases and J by 6 bases, and 13 bases separated the two germline ends. The CDR3: CASTTGAGEQYF. The CDR3, as DNA: TGTGCCAGCACCACTGGAGCGGGCGAGCAGTACTTC.

The chain uses TRBV6-1 and TRBJ1-4; the D gene is possibly TRBD1 (6 bases). V gave up 1 base and J gave up 4 bases, with 7 bases separating them. CDR3 length: 14 residues. The germline CDR1 and CDR2 sequences are MNHNS and SASEGT. In DNA, the CDR3 is TGTGCCAGCAGTGAAGGGACAGATAATGAAAAACTGTTTTTT. Translation gives CASSEGTDNEKLFF.

The chain recombines TRBV7-9 with TRBJ2-3, with 8 positions matching TRBD2. The germline gives CDR1 SEHNR, CDR2 FQNEAQ (reference sequence). The CDR3 loop spans 17 amino acids. The J segment lost 0 bases and the V segment lost 4 bases, leaving 9 bases of the junction unmatched. The chain's CDR3 is CASSSPGLGTSTDTQYF. CDR3 nucleotides: TGTGCCAGCAGCTCTCCGGGACTAGGAACTAGCACAGATACGCAGTATTTT.

The gene calls are TRBV11-2 and TRBJ2-5, with D perhaps matching TRBD1 (7 bases). CDR3 length equals 15 residues. CDR1 and CDR2 from the germline V gene are SGHAT and FQNNGV. V lost 0 bases to trimming and J lost 5 bases, with 13 bases between them. The CDR3 is CASSLEPQGRETQYF. As DNA, the CDR3 is TGTGCCAGCAGCTTAGAACCACAGGGGAGGGAGACCCAGTACTTC.